The clone carrying this T cell receptor beta chain has more than one count but fewer than ten. How the authors handled the data: Amplifying reference gene primers gave estimates of nucleated cell counts. Data came from immunoSEQ multiplex PCR; TCRdb stores just in-frame clones and leaves some out. Clonal size and the V and J genes are those of that table, whereas D and trimming came from the DNA. Here the sample spans 180,000 or so clones, approximately 89% being singletons. Germline V CDR1 and CDR2: SGHNT, YENEEA. V lost 5 bases to trimming and J lost 3 bases, with 11 bases between them. The CDR3 is 13 amino acids. The data stem from a study of blood T cell repertoires in COVID-19.

Sequences were obtained from peripheral blood. The chain combines TRBV11-3 with TRBJ2-7; tentatively, D is TRBD1 (5 bases). This TCR came from a man aged 40-50 years with active or convalescent COVID-19. The CDR3 DNA sequence: TGTGCCAGCAGCGCAGGACACCGCTACGAGCAGTACTTC. Its translation: CASSAGHRYEQYF.